Reported below is one TCR beta chain. Its antigen is undetermined. TCRB transcripts that were expressed got sequenced, as all of the isolated RNA had been reverse transcribed. Repertoires were generated with immunoSEQ multiplex PCR, while TCRdb's copy carries only in-frame clones and drops some. The repertoire holds 400,000 to 600,000 clones, with over 25% as singletons. CD45RO/CCR7/CD25/CD127/CD95/CD27 staining was used to isolate CD4+ naive, central memory, regulatory and stem cell-like memory cells by sorting. From germline, CDR1 is SGHNT and CDR2 YYREEE (reference sequence). CDR3 length: 14 amino acids. The ends were cut back, 0 bases at V and 4 bases at J, with 10 bases in the middle. The sample belongs to a study of beta chain features in type 1 diabetes. Notes on the study in general: Among patients, naive, central memory and Treg TCRB repertoires appeared more similar than among healthy donors. Junctions at VDJ sites from type 1 diabetes patients had fewer insertions and more deletions.

The specimen was naive CD4+ T cells from blood. The sequence was obtained from a man aged 18 to 30 in good health. The rearrangement links TRBV5-4 to TRBJ1-1; D call uncertain. CDR3 amino acids: CASSLENRFTEAFF. In DNA form, the CDR3 reads TGTGCCAGCAGCTTGGAAAATCGATTCACTGAAGCTTTCTTT.